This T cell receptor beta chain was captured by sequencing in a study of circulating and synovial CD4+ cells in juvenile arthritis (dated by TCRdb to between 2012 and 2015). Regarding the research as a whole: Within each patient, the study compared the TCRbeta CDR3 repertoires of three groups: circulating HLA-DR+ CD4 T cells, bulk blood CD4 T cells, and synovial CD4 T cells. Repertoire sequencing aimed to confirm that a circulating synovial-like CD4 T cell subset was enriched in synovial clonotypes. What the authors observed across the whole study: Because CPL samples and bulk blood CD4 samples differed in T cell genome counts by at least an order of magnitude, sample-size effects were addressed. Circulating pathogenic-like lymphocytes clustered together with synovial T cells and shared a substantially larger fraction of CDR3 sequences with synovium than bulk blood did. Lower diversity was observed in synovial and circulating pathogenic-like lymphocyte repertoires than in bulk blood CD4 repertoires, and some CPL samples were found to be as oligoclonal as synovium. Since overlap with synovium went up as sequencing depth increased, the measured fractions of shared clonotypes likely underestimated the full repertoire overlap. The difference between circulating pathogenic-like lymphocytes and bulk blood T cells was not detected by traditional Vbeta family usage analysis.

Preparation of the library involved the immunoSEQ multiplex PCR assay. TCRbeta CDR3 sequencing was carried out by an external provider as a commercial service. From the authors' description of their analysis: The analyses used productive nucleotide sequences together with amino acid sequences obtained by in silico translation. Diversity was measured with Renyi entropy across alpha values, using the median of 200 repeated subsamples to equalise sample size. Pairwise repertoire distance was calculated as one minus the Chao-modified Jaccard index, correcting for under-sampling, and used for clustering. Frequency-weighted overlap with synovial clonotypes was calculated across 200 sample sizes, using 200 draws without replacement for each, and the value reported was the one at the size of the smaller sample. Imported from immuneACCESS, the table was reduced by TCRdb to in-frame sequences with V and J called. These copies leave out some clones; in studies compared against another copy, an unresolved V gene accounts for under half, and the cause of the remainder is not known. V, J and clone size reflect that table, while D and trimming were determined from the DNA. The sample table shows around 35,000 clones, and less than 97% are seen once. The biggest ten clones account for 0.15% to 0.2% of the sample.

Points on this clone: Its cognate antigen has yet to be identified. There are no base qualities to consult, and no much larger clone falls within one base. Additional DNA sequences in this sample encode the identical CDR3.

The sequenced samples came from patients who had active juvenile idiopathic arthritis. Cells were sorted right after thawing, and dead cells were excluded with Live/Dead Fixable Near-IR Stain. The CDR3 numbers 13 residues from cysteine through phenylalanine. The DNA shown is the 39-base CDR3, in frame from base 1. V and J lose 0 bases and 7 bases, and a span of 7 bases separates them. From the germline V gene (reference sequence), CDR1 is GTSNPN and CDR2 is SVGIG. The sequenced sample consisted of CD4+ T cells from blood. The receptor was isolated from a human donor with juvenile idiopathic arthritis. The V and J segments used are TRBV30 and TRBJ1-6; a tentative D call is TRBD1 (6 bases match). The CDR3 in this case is CAWSVQGNSPLHF. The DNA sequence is TGTGCCTGGAGTGTACAGGGAAATTCACCCCTCCACTTT.